Listed below are T cell receptor beta chains from one sample, sequenced in a study of shared clonotypes between healthy human individuals. Profiled with immunoSEQ multiplex PCR; TCRdb holds only in-frame clones, not every one. The sample includes 200,000 to 250,000 clones, 65% of them seen just once. What was sequenced was memory CD4+ T cells sorted from blood. Source of these receptors: a man younger than 45 in good health. Each CDR3 is given with its conserved first and last residue. The D gene is left open where the match is weak. Clone size is not always given. Where it is, it says once, few, many or a class for expanded clones.

>TRBJ2-1|TRBD2|TRBV28|.
CASSSPAATVAGGPGEQFF
TGTGCCAGCAGTTCCCCGGCCGCGACGGTAGCGGGAGGGCCGGGTGAGCAGTTCTTC
>TRBJ2-7|TRBD2|TRBV5-5|.
CASSSGGADSYEQYF
TGTGCCAGCAGCTCGGGAGGGGCAGATTCCTACGAGCAGTACTTC
>TRBJ2-1|TRBD2|TRBV28|.
CASKAGGQVGEQFF
TGTGCCAGCAAGGCGGGAGGGCAGGTCGGTGAGCAGTTCTTC
>TRBJ1-1|.|TRBV27|many
CASSRGTEAFF
TGTGCCAGCAGTCGGGGCACTGAAGCTTTCTTT
>TRBJ2-2|TRBD1|TRBV11-3|.
CASSLVGQGNTGELFF
TGTGCCAGCAGCTTAGTAGGACAGGGCAACACCGGGGAGCTGTTTTTT
>TRBJ2-5|TRBD2|TRBV6-5|.
CASRPKRDGETQYF
TGTGCCAGCAGACCAAAGCGGGATGGGGAGACCCAGTACTTC
>TRBJ2-7|.|TRBV7-2|.
CASSSGSVGARRYEQYF
TGTGCCAGCAGCTCTGGCTCGGTCGGCGCGAGACGCTACGAGCAGTACTTC
>TRBJ1-1|.|TRBV10-3|.
CAISELTGEAFF
TGTGCCATCAGTGAGCTAACAGGGGAAGCTTTCTTT
>TRBJ2-3|TRBD2|TRBV18|.
CASSPPSGRAIDTQYF
TGTGCCAGCTCACCACCGAGCGGGAGGGCCATAGATACGCAGTATTTT
>TRBJ2-1|.|TRBV21-1|few
CASNGKVYNEQFF
TGTGCCAGCAACGGGAAGGTTTACAATGAGCAGTTCTTC
>TRBJ1-3|.|TRBV9|few
CASSVGRLSGNTIYF
TGTGCCAGCAGCGTAGGAAGGCTCTCTGGAAACACCATATATTTT
>TRBJ1-4|TRBD1|TRBV29-1|once
CSVADRAGEKLFF
TGCAGCGTCGCGGACAGGGCGGGAGAAAAACTGTTTTTT
>TRBJ2-5|TRBD2|TRBV28|.
CASSQPGGSTETQYF
TGTGCCAGCAGTCAACCCGGGGGGTCAACAGAGACCCAGTACTTC
>TRBJ1-4|TRBD1|TRBV2|.
CASKDRGRSGEKLFF
TGTGCCAGCAAGGACAGGGGGCGATCGGGTGAAAAACTGTTTTTT
>TRBJ2-3|.|TRBV27|.
CASSPLGEPDTQYF
TGTGCCAGCAGCCCGCTAGGGGAGCCAGATACGCAGTATTTT
>TRBJ2-3|TRBD2|TRBV28|few
CASSLASGTDTQYF
TGTGCCAGCAGTTTGGCTAGCGGGACGGATACGCAGTATTTT
>TRBJ1-1|.|TRBV11-2|.
CASSPGGTEAFF
TGTGCCAGCAGCCCGGGGGGCACTGAAGCTTTCTTT
>TRBJ2-1|.|TRBV7-8|.
CASSLSSGIYNEQFF
TGTGCCAGCAGCTTAAGTAGCGGCATCTACAATGAGCAGTTCTTC
>TRBJ1-4|.|TRBV28|.
CASSPGGPMGEKLFF
TGTGCCAGCAGCCCGGGTGGCCCTATGGGGGAAAAACTGTTTTTT
>TRBJ2-5|.|TRBV19|.
CASSIDRAQETQYF
TGTGCCAGTAGTATAGATAGGGCGCAAGAGACCCAGTACTTC
>TRBJ2-7|TRBD2|TRBV18|.
CASSPYRLAGGMWGYEQYF
TGTGCCAGCTCACCATACCGACTAGCGGGAGGCATGTGGGGTTACGAGCAGTACTTC
>TRBJ2-7|TRBD1|TRBV11-3|few
CASSLGGTGFHEQYF
TGTGCCAGCAGCTTAGGAGGGACAGGGTTCCACGAGCAGTACTTC
>TRBJ1-5|.|TRBV19|few
CASSRGGLDQPQHF
TGTGCCAGTAGTAGGGGGGGGCTTGATCAGCCCCAGCATTTT
>TRBJ2-1|.|TRBV5-4|.
CASSPEAADNEQFF
TGTGCCAGCAGCCCCGAGGCAGCAGACAATGAGCAGTTCTTC
>TRBJ1-2|TRBD1|TRBV28|few
CASSPGQGAFNYGYTF
TGTGCCAGCAGTCCCGGTCAGGGGGCCTTTAACTATGGCTACACCTTC
>TRBJ2-7|.|TRBV10-3|.
CAISERARSDEQYF
TGTGCCATCAGTGAGAGGGCCCGATCCGACGAGCAGTACTTC